This section outlines one TCR beta chain sequence together with its context. What it binds is unknown. This CDR3 spans 18 amino acids. CDR1 and CDR2 (germline): SGHRS, YFSETQ. V lost 4 bases, J lost 0 bases, and 9 bases stayed unmatched. Every single patient, without exception, relapsed after autologous stem cell transplantation, and brentuximab vedotin exposure varied. Patients had relapsed/refractory classical Hodgkin lymphoma with complete response, partial response or progressive disease as best response. Profiling relied on immunoSEQ multiplex PCR, and the TCRdb table lists in-frame clones only, not all of them. The sample shows about 84,000 clones, around nine tenths of them seen only once. This sample was taken from a study of PD-1 blockade in classical Hodgkin lymphoma. Study-wide findings and caveats: Possibly reflecting disease activity or prior therapy, repertoire differences have causes that remain undefined. Complete responders' diversity at baseline resembled that of newly diagnosed patients.

The sample in question was peripheral blood mononuclear cells (PBMCs), obtained at baseline. This chain uses TRBV5-1 with TRBJ2-4; 11 bases map to TRBD2. This TCR came from a human donor with classical Hodgkin lymphoma. For the CDR3, the DNA is TGCGCCAGCAGCACTGGGACTAGCGGAGGTACAGCCAAAAACATTCAGTACTTC. Translation: CASSTGTSGGTAKNIQYF.